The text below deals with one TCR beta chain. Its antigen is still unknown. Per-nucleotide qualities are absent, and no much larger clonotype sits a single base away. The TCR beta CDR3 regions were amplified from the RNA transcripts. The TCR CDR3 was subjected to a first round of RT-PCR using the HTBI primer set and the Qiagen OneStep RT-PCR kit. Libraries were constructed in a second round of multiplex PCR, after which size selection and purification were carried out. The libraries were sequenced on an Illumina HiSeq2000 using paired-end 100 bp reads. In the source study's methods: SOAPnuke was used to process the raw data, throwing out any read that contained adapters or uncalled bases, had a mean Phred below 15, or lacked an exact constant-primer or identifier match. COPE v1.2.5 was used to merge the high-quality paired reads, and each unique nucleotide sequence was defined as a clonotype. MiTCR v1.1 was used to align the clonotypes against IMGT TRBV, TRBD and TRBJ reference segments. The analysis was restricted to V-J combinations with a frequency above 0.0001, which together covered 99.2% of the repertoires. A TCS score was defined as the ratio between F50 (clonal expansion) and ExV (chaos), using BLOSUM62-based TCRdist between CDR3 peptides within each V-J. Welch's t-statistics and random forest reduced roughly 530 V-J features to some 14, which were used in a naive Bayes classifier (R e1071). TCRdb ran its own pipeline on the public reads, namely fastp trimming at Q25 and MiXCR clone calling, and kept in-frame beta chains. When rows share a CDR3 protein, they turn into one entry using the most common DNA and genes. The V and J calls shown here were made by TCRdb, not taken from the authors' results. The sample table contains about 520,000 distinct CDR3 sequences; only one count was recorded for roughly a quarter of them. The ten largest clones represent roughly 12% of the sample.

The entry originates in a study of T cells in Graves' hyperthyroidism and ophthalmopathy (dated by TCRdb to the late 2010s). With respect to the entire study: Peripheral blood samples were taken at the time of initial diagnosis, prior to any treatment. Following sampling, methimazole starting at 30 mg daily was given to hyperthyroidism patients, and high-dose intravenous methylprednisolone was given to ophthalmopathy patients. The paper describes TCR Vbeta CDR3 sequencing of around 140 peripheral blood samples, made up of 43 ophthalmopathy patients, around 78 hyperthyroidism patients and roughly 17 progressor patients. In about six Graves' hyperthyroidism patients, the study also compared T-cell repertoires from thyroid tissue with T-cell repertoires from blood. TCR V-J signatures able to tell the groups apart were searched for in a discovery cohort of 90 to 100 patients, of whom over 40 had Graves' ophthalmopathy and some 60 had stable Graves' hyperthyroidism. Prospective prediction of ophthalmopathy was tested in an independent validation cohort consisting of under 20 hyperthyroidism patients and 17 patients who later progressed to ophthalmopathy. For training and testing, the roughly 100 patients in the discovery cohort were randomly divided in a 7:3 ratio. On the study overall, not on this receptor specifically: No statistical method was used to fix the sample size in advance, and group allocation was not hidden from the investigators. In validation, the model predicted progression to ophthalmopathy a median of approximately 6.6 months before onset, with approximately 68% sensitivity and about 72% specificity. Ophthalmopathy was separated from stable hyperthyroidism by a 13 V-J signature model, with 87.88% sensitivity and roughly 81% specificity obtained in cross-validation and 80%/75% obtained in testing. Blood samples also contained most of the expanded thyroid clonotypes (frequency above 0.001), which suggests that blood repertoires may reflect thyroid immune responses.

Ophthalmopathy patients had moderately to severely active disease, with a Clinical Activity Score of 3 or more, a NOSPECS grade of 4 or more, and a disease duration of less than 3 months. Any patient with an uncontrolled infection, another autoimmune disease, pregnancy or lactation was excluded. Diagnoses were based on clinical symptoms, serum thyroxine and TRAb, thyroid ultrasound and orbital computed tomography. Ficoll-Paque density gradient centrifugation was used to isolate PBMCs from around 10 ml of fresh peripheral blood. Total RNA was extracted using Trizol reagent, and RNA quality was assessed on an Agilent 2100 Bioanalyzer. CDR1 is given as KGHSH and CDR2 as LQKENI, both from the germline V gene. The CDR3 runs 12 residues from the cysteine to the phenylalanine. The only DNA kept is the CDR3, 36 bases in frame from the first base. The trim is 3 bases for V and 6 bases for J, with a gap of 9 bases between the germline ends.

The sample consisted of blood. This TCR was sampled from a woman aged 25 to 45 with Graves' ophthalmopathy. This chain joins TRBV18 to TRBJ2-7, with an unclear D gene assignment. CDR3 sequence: CASSPARLEQYF. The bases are TGTGCCAGCTCACCGGCCCGCCTCGAGCAGTACTTC. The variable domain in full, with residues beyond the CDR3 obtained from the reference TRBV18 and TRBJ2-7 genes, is NAGVMQNPRHLVRRRGQEARLRCSPMKGHSHVYWYRQLPEEGLKFMVYLQKENIIDESGMPKERFSAEFPKEGPSILRIQQVVRGDSAAYFCASSPARLEQYFGPGTRLTVT.